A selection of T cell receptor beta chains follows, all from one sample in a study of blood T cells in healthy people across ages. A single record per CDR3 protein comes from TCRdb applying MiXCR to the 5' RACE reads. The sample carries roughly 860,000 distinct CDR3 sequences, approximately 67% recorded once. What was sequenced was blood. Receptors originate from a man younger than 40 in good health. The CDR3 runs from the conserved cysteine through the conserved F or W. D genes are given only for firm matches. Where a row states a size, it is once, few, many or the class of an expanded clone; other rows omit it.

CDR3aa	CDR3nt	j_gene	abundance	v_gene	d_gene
CASSPSGGTADTQYF	TGTGCCAGCAGCCCTAGCGGGGGGACGGCAGATACGCAGTATTTT	TRBJ2-3	NA	TRBV12-3/TRBV12-4	TRBD2
CASSQDPATGGAYGYTF	TGTGCCAGCAGCCAAGATCCCGCGACAGGGGGGGCCTATGGCTACACCTTC	TRBJ1-2	once	TRBV4-2	TRBD1
CSAPGLAGHEQYF	TGCAGTGCCCCGGGACTAGCGGGACACGAGCAGTACTTC	TRBJ2-7	NA	TRBV20-1	TRBD2
CSARTRQNTEAFF	TGCAGTGCTAGAACCCGGCAGAACACTGAAGCTTTCTTT	TRBJ1-1	NA	TRBV20-1	NA
CASRLGQANTEAFF	TGTGCCAGCAGATTGGGACAGGCGAACACTGAAGCTTTCTTT	TRBJ1-1	NA	TRBV6-1	TRBD1
CASSTGTGRETQYF	TGTGCCAGCAGTACAGGGACGGGCAGGGAGACCCAGTACTTC	TRBJ2-5	few	TRBV6-1	NA
CASPGGTRLNSYEQYF	TGTGCCAGCCCCGGAGGGACAAGGTTAAACTCCTACGAGCAGTACTTC	TRBJ2-7	NA	TRBV21-1	NA
CSARVVSGGRNEQFF	TGCAGTGCTAGAGTGGTTAGCGGGGGTCGGAATGAGCAGTTCTTC	TRBJ2-1	NA	TRBV20-1	TRBD2
CASSLPGQGGWNEQFF	TGTGCCAGCAGTCTACCTGGACAGGGAGGATGGAATGAGCAGTTCTTC	TRBJ2-1	NA	TRBV28	TRBD1
CASSLTGTRRTDTQYF	TGTGCCAGCAGCTTGACCGGGACTCGCCGCACAGATACGCAGTATTTT	TRBJ2-3	NA	TRBV5-5	NA
CASSLPGGNYSPLHF	TGTGCCAGCAGCTTACCGGGGGGCAACTATTCACCCCTCCACTTT	TRBJ1-6	NA	TRBV11-1	NA
CSIREGWNQPQHF	TGCAGCATCCGGGAAGGGTGGAACCAGCCCCAGCATTTT	TRBJ1-5	few	TRBV29-1	NA
CASRAGLADLNEQFF	TGTGCCAGCAGGGCGGGACTAGCGGATCTGAATGAGCAGTTCTTC	TRBJ2-1	NA	TRBV7-8	TRBD2
CSVLGQVPGGYTF	TGCAGCGTCCTCGGACAGGTCCCGGGTGGCTACACCTTC	TRBJ1-2	NA	TRBV29-1	TRBD1
CASRPSGGEYNEQFF	TGTGCCAGCAGACCTAGCGGGGGAGAGTACAATGAGCAGTTCTTC	TRBJ2-1	NA	TRBV7-8	TRBD2
CASSLGAGDVEEQYF	TGTGCCAGCAGCTTAGGGGCGGGGGATGTGGAAGAGCAGTACTTC	TRBJ2-7	NA	TRBV7-2	TRBD2
CASSIQGVRSGANVLTF	TGTGCCAGCAGTATACAGGGGGTACGCTCTGGGGCCAACGTCCTGACTTTC	TRBJ2-6	NA	TRBV6-6	TRBD1
CASSADRWTTEAFF	TGTGCCAGCAGCGCGGACAGGTGGACCACTGAAGCTTTCTTT	TRBJ1-1	NA	TRBV7-2	TRBD1
CASSVYPATSGQETQYF	TGTGCCAGCAGCGTCTACCCCGCGACTAGCGGGCAAGAGACCCAGTACTTC	TRBJ2-5	NA	TRBV9	TRBD2
CASTIQGTQPQHF	TGTGCCAGCACAATACAGGGTACACAGCCCCAGCATTTT	TRBJ1-5	NA	TRBV5-6	NA
CSVDTDGESYNEQFF	TGCAGCGTTGACACCGACGGCGAATCCTACAATGAGCAGTTCTTC	TRBJ2-1	NA	TRBV29-1	NA
CSARDIGSQETQYF	TGCAGTGCTAGAGATATAGGGTCCCAAGAGACCCAGTACTTC	TRBJ2-5	NA	TRBV20-1	NA
CSVDGINADTQYF	TGCAGCGTTGACGGCATTAACGCAGATACGCAGTATTTT	TRBJ2-3	NA	TRBV29-1	NA
CASSLELDLSSYNEQFF	TGCGCCAGCAGCTTGGAATTGGACTTAAGCTCCTACAATGAGCAGTTCTTC	TRBJ2-1	few	TRBV5-1	NA
CATSRPQGVPEAFF	TGTGCCACCAGCAGACCGCAGGGCGTGCCTGAAGCTTTCTTT	TRBJ1-1	NA	TRBV15	NA
CASRSSALARETQYF	TGTGCCAGCAGGTCCTCCGCACTAGCACGGGAGACCCAGTACTTC	TRBJ2-5	NA	TRBV6-5	NA
CSVEKSREETQYF	TGCAGCGTTGAAAAAAGCAGGGAAGAGACCCAGTACTTC	TRBJ2-5	few	TRBV29-1	NA
CSVRGVGPDTQYF	TGCAGCGTTCGCGGGGTGGGTCCAGATACGCAGTATTTT	TRBJ2-3	NA	TRBV29-1	NA
CSASVGRPGWDYSNQPQHF	TGCAGTGCTAGTGTGGGTCGTCCAGGGTGGGACTATAGCAATCAGCCCCAGCATTTT	TRBJ1-5	once	TRBV20-1	NA
CASTLTSGENTQYF	TGTGCCAGCACCTTGACTAGCGGGGAAAATACGCAGTATTTT	TRBJ2-3	NA	TRBV27	TRBD2
CASSWDRGTNYEQYF	TGTGCCAGCAGCTGGGACAGGGGAACGAACTACGAGCAGTACTTC	TRBJ2-7	few	TRBV7-9	TRBD1
CATSDPRTVYGYTF	TGTGCCACCAGTGATCCGCGGACAGTTTATGGCTACACCTTC	TRBJ1-2	NA	TRBV24-1	NA
CSASREEGCGNTIYF	TGCAGTGCCTCTCGGGAGGAGGGATGTGGAAACACCATATATTTT	TRBJ1-3	NA	TRBV20-1	NA
CASSEGTHVAGLDNSPLHF	TGTGCCAGCAGTGAAGGGACACATGTAGCAGGACTGGATAATTCACCCCTCCACTTT	TRBJ1-6	many	TRBV12-3/TRBV12-4	NA
CASSSPGGNDYGYTF	TGTGCCAGCAGTTCCCCAGGGGGTAATGATTATGGCTACACCTTC	TRBJ1-2	once	TRBV27	TRBD1
CASSSPDTSHEQFF	TGTGCCAGCAGCTCTCCCGACACCTCCCATGAGCAGTTCTTC	TRBJ2-1	NA	TRBV28	NA
CAWAIGYGYTF	TGTGCCTGGGCCATAGGCTATGGCTACACCTTC	TRBJ1-2	once	TRBV2	NA
CASSLPGQGAFEQYF	TGTGCCAGCAGCTTGCCGGGACAGGGGGCGTTCGAGCAGTACTTC	TRBJ2-7	NA	TRBV7-9	TRBD1
CASSQEGWKNIQYF	TGTGCCAGCAGCCAAGAAGGGTGGAAAAACATTCAGTACTTC	TRBJ2-4	NA	TRBV3-1	NA
CASSLAGGDSPLHF	TGTGCCAGCAGCTTAGCAGGGGGCGATTCACCCCTCCACTTT	TRBJ1-6	NA	TRBV7-2	TRBD1
CASSDGGLGETQYF	TGTGCCAGCAGTGACGGAGGCCTGGGGGAGACCCAGTACTTC	TRBJ2-5	NA	TRBV6-1	NA
CASSYRDFSYNEQFF	TGTGCCAGCAGTTACCGGGACTTTTCCTACAATGAGCAGTTCTTC	TRBJ2-1	once	TRBV6-2/TRBV6-3	NA
CASSQDRAGVSDTQYF	TGCGCCAGCAGCCAAGATCGAGCGGGGGTGTCAGATACGCAGTATTTT	TRBJ2-3	NA	TRBV4-3	TRBD2
CASSSLASGGKQETQYF	TGTGCCAGCAGCTCCCTGGCTAGCGGGGGAAAACAAGAGACCCAGTACTTC	TRBJ2-5	few	TRBV7-8	TRBD2
CASSSTGPYNEQFF	TGTGCCAGCAGTTCTACGGGCCCCTACAATGAGCAGTTCTTC	TRBJ2-1	few	TRBV12-3/TRBV12-4	NA
CASMGGRAGGRTEAFF	TGTGCCAGCATGGGCGGGAGAGCAGGGGGCCGAACTGAAGCTTTCTTT	TRBJ1-1	NA	TRBV6-1	TRBD1
CSAGRDRFSHQPQHF	TGCAGTGCGGGCCGGGACAGGTTTTCTCATCAGCCCCAGCATTTT	TRBJ1-5	NA	TRBV20-1	TRBD1
CASSAPDAPYEQYF	TGTGCCAGCAGTGCCCCCGACGCGCCCTACGAGCAGTACTTC	TRBJ2-7	once	TRBV2	NA
CASSFQDRFNNEQFF	TGCGCCAGCAGCTTCCAGGACAGGTTTAACAATGAGCAGTTCTTC	TRBJ2-1	few	TRBV5-1	TRBD1
CATSPRSGEGNEQFF	TGTGCCACCAGCCCGAGGAGCGGGGAGGGGAATGAGCAGTTCTTC	TRBJ2-1	NA	TRBV15	TRBD2
CASSPMQGTGGYTF	TGTGCCAGCAGTCCGATGCAGGGGACCGGTGGCTACACCTTC	TRBJ1-2	few	TRBV5-5	NA
CASSSGAGVAEAFF	TGTGCCAGCAGCTCAGGGGCGGGGGTCGCTGAAGCTTTCTTT	TRBJ1-1	many	TRBV7-2	NA
CASSFWTQGGEQYF	TGTGCCAGCAGTTTTTGGACCCAGGGTGGCGAGCAGTACTTC	TRBJ2-7	NA	TRBV12-3/TRBV12-4	NA
CASGGTNSHNEQFF	TGTGCCAGCGGCGGGACTAACTCCCACAATGAGCAGTTCTTC	TRBJ2-1	NA	TRBV3-1	TRBD2
CASSPPDPIRYGYTF	TGTGCCAGCTCACCGCCAGACCCGATACGCTATGGCTACACCTTC	TRBJ1-2	once	TRBV18	NA